The source of this T cell receptor (beta chain) is a study of breast tumors, draining lymph nodes, adjacent tissues. Whole-study findings and limits: Data only fit, rather than demonstrated, lymph node origin of most tumor T cells. Findings are consistent with lymph node origin and intratumoral expansion of most tumor T cells.

Germline V gene data show CDR1 as SGHRS and CDR2 as YFSETQ. Trimming at V came to 0 bases and at J to 8 bases, leaving 8 bases not matched to a gene. The CDR3 consists of 16 residues. TCRdb reprocessed the multiplex PCR reads via MiXCR and lists one record per CDR3 protein. The data hold about 110,000 distinct CDR3 sequences, with under 40% observed a single time. Axillary draining lymph nodes of breast cancer patients supplied the node samples. At least ten counts were recorded for this clonotype. What it binds is not known. The chain recombines TRBV5-1 with TRBJ1-4, with 9 bases that match TRBD1. Sequenced input: axillary lymph node tissue. The sequence was obtained from a female donor with breast cancer. Some clones in this sample may be carry-over from other donors' samples. The CDR3 here is CASSLAIGTGQEKLFF. As DNA, the CDR3 is TGCGCCAGCAGCTTGGCCATTGGGACAGGGCAAGAAAAACTGTTTTTT.